The entry that follows covers one T cell receptor beta chain sequence. These data are taken from a study of T cells in tuberculosis. Study background: The T cells targeted glucose monomycolate, a mycobacterial lipid, via CD1B.

Cells were sorted from thawed PBMC rested overnight and stained with GMM-loaded CD1B tetramer, viability dye and anti-CD3. The CD1B tetramers carried C32 glucose monomycolate purified from Rhodococcus equi. PBMC for tetramer sorting were first depleted of CD14-expressing monocytes. Data came from immunoSEQ multiplex PCR; TCRdb stores just in-frame clones and leaves some out. This table has around 60,000 clones, roughly 79% appearing once. Findings and caveats of the study: Low-affinity CD1B-GMM tetramer-binding T cells may have been missed.

Specimen: CD1b-GMM tetramer-negative cells sorted from PBMCs. This TCR was recovered from an adult woman with latent tuberculosis.

This chain's CDR3 is CASSQSRRRPGQGGDQPQHF. The DNA for the CDR3 is TGCGCCAGCAGTCAATCGAGGAGGCGACCGGGACAGGGGGGAGATCAGCCCCAGCATTTT. The rearrangement links TRBV23-1 to TRBJ1-5; 11 positions agree with TRBD1. TRBV23-1 is recorded as an ORF, its role being uncertain. With 0 bases clipped from V and 5 bases from J, the junction kept 15 bases outside the gene matches. The CDR3 has 20 residues.